Following are 22 T cell receptor beta chains from one sample sequenced in a study of blood T cells in healthy people across ages. Alongside a J-beta primer mix, a sample-barcoded 5' primer served in a second PCR lasting roughly 6 to 11 cycles. Each CDR3 protein is one row after TCRdb ran MiXCR on the 5' RACE reads. The data contain 1.5 million to 2 million distinct CDR3 sequences, around 42% of them seen just once; the ten biggest clones take up about 21%. Sequencing input: blood. All receptors derive from a human donor in good health.

This clonotype has at least ten counts. The chain carries TRBV29-1 and TRBJ2-5, with D possibly being TRBD2 (5 bases). Germline V gene lookup returns CDR1 SQVTM and CDR2 ANQGSEA. This CDR3 region has 12 residues. With 6 bases removed from V and 10 bases from J, the gap between germline ends came to 18 bases. CDR3 sequence: CSVEGTFGGQYF. CDR3 bases: TGCAGCGTCGAGGGCACGTTTGGTGGCCAGTACTTC.

J is TRBJ1-5 and V is TRBV12-3 or TRBV12-4; 11 bases map to TRBD1. V was pared by 4 bases and J by 4 bases, with 9 bases of the junction left unmatched. CDR3 length: 17 residues. Here the CDR3 DNA reads TGTGCCAGCAGTTATGGGACAGGGGGGGGATTGAATCAGCCCCAGCATTTT. It yields the protein CASSYGTGGGLNQPQHF.

As for this clonotype: The conserved closing phenylalanine or tryptophan is absent in this CDR3, likely reflecting a read error. The genes are TRBV2 and TRBJ1-5, with a tentative D call TRBD1 (6 bases). V lost 8 bases, J lost 6 bases, and 17 bases lay in between. This CDR3 is 14 amino acids long. The V gene's germline CDR1 is SNHLY and CDR2 FYNNEI. The DNA for the CDR3 is TGTGCCAGCTCCACTCAGGGAGGGGGTCAGCCCCAGCATGTT. As protein: CASSTQGGGQPQHV.

The gene calls are TRBV12-3 or TRBV12-4 and TRBJ1-1; no firm D call. Between the trimmed V and J ends, which lost 4 bases and 9 bases, there was a span of 21 bases. This CDR3 contains 15 residues. CDR3 nucleotides: TGTGCCAGCAGTTCCACACTGAAGTGGGCTCCTAAAGCTTTCTTT. Its translation: CASSSTLKWAPKAFF.

Worth noting for this clonotype: At one end the junction does not follow the germline gene, possibly because of a read error. This sequence joins TRBV4-2 and TRBJ2-5, with D maybe TRBD2 (6 bases). The CDR3 consists of 17 residues. CDR1 is LGHNA and CDR2 is YNFKEQ in the germline V gene. CDR3 nucleotides: TGTACCAGCAGCCAAGGTGGGGCCGGTGGCCGGGGGGAGACCCAGTACTTC. This translates into CTSSQGGAGGRGETQYF.

This clonotype came up a few times. The chain uses TRBV11-2 and TRBJ1-1; D possibly corresponds to TRBD1 (5 bases). V was pared by 0 bases and J by 3 bases, with 11 bases between. The CDR3 runs 15 residues. In germline, CDR1 is SGHAT, CDR2 FQNNGV. CDR3 bases: TGTGCCAGCAGCTTAGAGGGCGGGGGTTACACTGAAGCTTTCTTT. Protein product: CASSLEGGGYTEAFF.

V gene TRBV9 combines with J gene TRBJ2-5; D is unclear. CDR1 is SGDLS and CDR2 is YYNGEE in the germline V gene. There are 13 residues in the CDR3. The V end lost 3 bases, the J end lost 3 bases, and 9 bases lay between the germline ends. CDR3 coding DNA: TGTGCCAGCAGCGCCTTCGGAGAAGAGACCCAGTACTTC. Its translation is CASSAFGEETQYF.

This clonotype came up a few times. The V gene is TRBV20-1, the J gene TRBJ2-3; D not resolved. Germline V lookup: CDR1 DFQATT, CDR2 SNEGSKA (reference sequence). Trimming removed 2 bases from V and 0 bases from J, with 12 bases in between. This CDR3 has 15 residues. The CDR3 loop is CSARNPRASTDTQYF. CDR3 in DNA: TGCAGTGCTAGAAATCCTCGGGCTAGCACAGATACGCAGTATTTT.

This clonotype was seen a few times. V is TRBV6-2 or TRBV6-3 and J is TRBJ1-5; weak D call: TRBD1 (6 bases). The CDR3 is 15 residues long. Trimming cost V 6 bases and J 4 bases, with 16 bases left between them. Looked up from germline, CDR1 is MNHEY and CDR2 is SVGEGT. The chain's CDR3 is CASSRIGTLNQPQHF. As DNA, the CDR3 is TGTGCCAGCAGCCGTATCGGGACACTTAATCAGCCCCAGCATTTT.

This clonotype was seen a single time. The chain employs TRBV15 and TRBJ1-4, with D perhaps matching TRBD1 (6 bases). The CDR3 covers 14 residues. CDR1 is LNHNV, CDR2 YYDKDF, per germline (reference sequence). The V end was cut by 1 base, the J end by 7 bases, with 10 bases between. CDR3 protein: CATSRAAGVEKLFF. The CDR3 nucleotides are TGTGCCACCAGCAGAGCGGCAGGGGTTGAAAAACTGTTTTTT.

The chain is built from TRBV7-2 and TRBJ2-7, with TRBD2 matching over 8 bases. This CDR3 is built from 13 residues. Germline V CDR1 and CDR2: SGHTA, FQGNSA. V gave up 10 bases and J gave up 2 bases; unmatched junction bases: 7. CDR3 bases: TGTGCCACGACGGGAGGGGGGACCTACGAGCAGTACTTC. It encodes CATTGGGTYEQYF.

V is TRBV7-2 and J is TRBJ1-1; 7 nucleotides line up with TRBD1. With 6 bases clipped from V and 1 base from J, the junction kept 11 bases outside the gene matches. The CDR3 sequence is 16 residues long. Germline V gives CDR1 SGHTA, CDR2 FQGNSA. CDR3 nucleotides: TGTGCCAGCAGGTACAATACAGGGGACTCGAACACTGAAGCTTTCTTT. This codes for CASRYNTGDSNTEAFF.

To note about this clonotype: An end of the junction differs from the germline gene, which may be a read error. This sequence joins TRBV12-3 or TRBV12-4 and TRBJ2-1, with no clear D. The CDR3 has 10 amino acids. The chain's CDR3 is CASSIYEQVF. As DNA, the CDR3 is TGTGCCAGCAGTATCTACGAGCAGGTCTTC.

The V call is TRBV29-1, the J call TRBJ2-4, with D maybe TRBD2 (6 bases). With the DNA end fitting TRBJ2-7 better, the J assignment may be wrong. This CDR3 is built from 15 residues. The germline V gene has CDR1 SQVTM and CDR2 ANQGSEA. Here the CDR3 reads CSVEDEGGGPYEQYF. CDR3 sequence (DNA): TGCAGCGTTGAAGACGAGGGAGGAGGTCCCTACGAGCAGTACTTC.

This clonotype has ten or more counts. The chain links TRBV20-1 to TRBJ2-5; no clear D gene. The germline V and J ends were trimmed by 0 bases and 5 bases, with 13 bases remaining between them. This CDR3 spans 14 amino acids. From germline, CDR1 is DFQATT and CDR2 SNEGSKA (reference sequence). The CDR3 sequence: CSARDRIYVETQYF. CDR3 DNA: TGCAGTGCTAGAGATAGGATCTATGTGGAGACCCAGTACTTC.

Regarding this clonotype: An end of the junction differs from the germline gene, which may be a read error. The chain links TRBV20-1 to TRBJ1-6, with D hard to call. From germline, CDR1 is DFQATT and CDR2 SNEGSKA (reference sequence). The CDR3 spans 16 residues. The CDR3 nucleotides are TGCAGTACTAGAGAGCAGGCAGAGGGTATGAATTCACCCCTCCACTTT. Its protein product is CSTREQAEGMNSPLHF.

The rearrangement joins TRBV3-1 to TRBJ2-5; D possibly corresponds to TRBD2 (5 bases). Germline CDR1 and CDR2: LGHDT and YNNKEL (reference sequence). The CDR3 length is 14 residues. V lost 4 bases to trimming and J lost 3 bases, with 12 bases between them. CDR3 sequence (DNA): TGTGCCAGCAGCCTCCTTGGACTGAAAGAGACCCAGTACTTC. Its translation: CASSLLGLKETQYF.

The chain employs TRBV15 and TRBJ2-1; TRBD1 is a possible D gene (5 bases). Per the germline V gene, CDR1 is LNHNV and CDR2 is YYDKDF (reference sequence). The CDR3 covers 13 residues. Trimming removed 3 bases from V and 3 bases from J, with 6 bases in between. This chain's CDR3 is CATSRTVYNEQFF. In DNA, the CDR3 is TGTGCCACCAGCAGGACAGTCTACAATGAGCAGTTCTTC.

This clonotype was seen more than once but under ten times. This sequence joins TRBV7-9 and TRBJ2-4, with 10 bases lining up with TRBD1. The V gene's germline CDR1 is SEHNR and CDR2 FQNEAQ (reference sequence). The CDR3 spans 16 residues. J lost 13 bases, V lost 5 bases, and 17 bases had no gene match. CDR3 region: CASSASPGTGAAWQYF. In DNA, the CDR3 is TGTGCCAGCAGCGCCTCCCCGGGGACAGGGGCTGCCTGGCAGTACTTC.

The chain joins TRBV29-1 to TRBJ2-4; TRBD2 agrees at 11 bases. Germline V CDR1 and CDR2: SQVTM, ANQGSEA. The CDR3 totals 13 residues. V gave up 6 bases and J gave up 9 bases; unmatched junction bases: 7. DNA for the CDR3: TGCAGCGTCATTAGCGGGGGGGCCGGCATTCAGTACTTC. It yields the protein CSVISGGAGIQYF.

The chain recombines TRBV7-2 with TRBJ2-5; D not certain. This CDR3 has 14 amino acids. Germline V gene lookup returns CDR1 SGHTA and CDR2 FQGNSA. With 7 bases removed from V and 4 bases from J, the gap between germline ends came to 16 bases. CDR3 sequence reads: CASTTGRNSETQYF. CDR3 nucleotide sequence: TGTGCCAGCACCACGGGCAGGAATTCAGAGACCCAGTACTTC.

The chain has TRBV24-1 and TRBJ1-5; D unclear. Germline V gives CDR1 KGHDR, CDR2 SFDVKD. CDR3 length: 14 amino acids. V was shortened by 3 bases and J by 5 bases, with 10 bases between the two germline ends. The CDR3 DNA reads as TGTGCCACCAGTGATGGCCCCTCCGATCAGCCCCAGCATTTT. This sequence encodes CATSDGPSDQPQHF.